This record covers a single T cell receptor (beta chain). The antigen is unknown. The germline V gene has CDR1 SGHVS and CDR2 FNYEAQ. Trimming shortened V by 7 bases and J by 6 bases, and 15 bases separated the two germline ends. The CDR3 has 14 residues. Assay used: immunoSEQ multiplex PCR; TCRdb lists only in-frame clones, some missing. The sample contains some 150,000 clones, approximately 90% of which appear only once. This record comes from a study of T cell responses to AZD1222 COVID-19 vaccine. Study-wide points: The reported proportion of spike-specific TCRs targeting unmutated variant regions was nearly half.

This specimen consisted of peripheral blood, obtained on day 0 of AZD1222 vaccination. This sequence originates from an adult in good health. This chain uses TRBV7-6 with TRBJ2-2; no reliable D call. The CDR3 loop is CASNDEVLAGELFF. For the CDR3, the DNA is TGTGCCAGCAACGACGAGGTCCTGGCCGGGGAGCTGTTTTTT.